Shown below are 24 T cell receptor beta chains from a single sample sequenced in a study of blood T cells in healthy people across ages. For the second PCR, which ran for roughly 6 to 11 cycles, a sample-barcoded 5' primer and a J-beta primer mix were used. In TCRdb, the 5' RACE reads were re-called with MiXCR into one record per CDR3 protein. The sample contains about 1.6 million distinct CDR3 sequences, about 31% of which appear only once. Sequencing used blood. Receptor source: a woman under 40 in good health.

The chain carries TRBV10-1 and TRBJ1-5; 7 positions agree with TRBD1. The germline V gene encodes CDR1 WNHNN and CDR2 SYGVQD (reference sequence). This CDR3 is built from 15 residues. V dropped 4 bases and J dropped 2; count of bases not matched to a gene: 5. In DNA form, the CDR3 reads TGCGCCAGCAGTGGGAAGGGACAGCGCAATCAGCCCCAGCATTTT. It is translated as CASSGKGQRNQPQHF.

This clonotype has just a few counts. The chain is built from TRBV20-1 and TRBJ1-5; the match to TRBD1 covers 8 bases. The CDR3 runs to 17 residues. From germline, CDR1 is DFQATT and CDR2 SNEGSKA (reference sequence). The V segment lost 5 bases and the J segment 0 bases; nucleotides outside the gene matches: 12. The CDR3 loop is CSASPPGQAISNQPQHF. CDR3 bases: TGCAGTGCTTCTCCCCCGGGACAGGCAATTAGCAATCAGCCCCAGCATTTT.

As concerns this clonotype: At one end, the junction sequence differs from germline, possibly due to a read error. J is TRBJ2-5 and V is TRBV5-1; D gene ambiguous. Germline V gene sequence: CDR1 SGHRS, CDR2 YFSETQ. The CDR3 has 14 amino acids. The CDR3 sequence is CASGLNRVQETQYF. In nucleotides, the CDR3 is TGCGCCAGCGGCTTGAATAGGGTCCAAGAGACCCAGTACTTC.

This chain links TRBV4-1 with TRBJ1-1; D gene unclear. CDR1 is MGHRA and CDR2 is YSYEKL in the germline V gene. This CDR3 has 15 residues. Between the trimmed V and J ends, which lost 1 base and 0 bases, there was a span of 9 bases. CDR3 DNA: TGCGCCAGCAGCCAAGTAGCAGCCATGAACACTGAAGCTTTCTTT. Its protein product is CASSQVAAMNTEAFF.

In this sample, this clonotype turned up a few times. The chain employs TRBV7-9 and TRBJ2-1; D remains ambiguous. This CDR3 is built from 15 residues. The germline V and J ends were trimmed by 7 bases and 2 bases, with 15 bases remaining between them. Germline V gives CDR1 SEHNR, CDR2 FQNEAQ (reference sequence). Here the CDR3 reads CASTRLGPAYNEQFF. The CDR3, as DNA: TGTGCCAGCACCCGCCTTGGCCCAGCCTACAATGAGCAGTTCTTC.

The J gene is TRBJ1-4, the V gene TRBV27, with 7 bases fitting TRBD1. J lost 11 bases, V lost 6 bases, and 12 bases had no gene match. Germline lookup yields CDR1 MNHEY and CDR2 SMNVEV (reference sequence). This CDR3 comprises 14 residues. The CDR3 region has the DNA TGTGCCAGCAGCCCCGGGACAGCGAGATTGAAACTGTTTTTT. Translation: CASSPGTARLKLFF.

This clonotype was seen a handful of times. The rearrangement uses TRBV12-3 or TRBV12-4 and TRBJ1-5, with D possibly being TRBD1 (6 bases). V gave up 6 bases and J gave up 2 bases, with 11 bases separating them. The CDR3 contains 14 residues. CDR3 in DNA: TGTGCCAGCAGCAAGACAGGACGCAATCAGCCCCAGCATTTT. As protein: CASSKTGRNQPQHF.

In this sample, this clonotype turned up many times. The chain couples TRBV6-1 to TRBJ1-1; D unresolved. The CDR3 is 11 residues long. With 1 base removed from V and 5 bases from J, the gap between germline ends came to 2 bases. The V gene's germline CDR1 is MNHNS and CDR2 SASEGT. The CDR3 spells CASSEGTEAFF. The CDR3 bases are TGTGCCAGCAGTGAAGGGACTGAAGCTTTCTTT.

V gene TRBV11-3 combines with J gene TRBJ2-7; TRBD2 is a possible D gene (6 bases). This CDR3 region has 16 residues. Germline V gives CDR1 SGHNT, CDR2 YENEEA. The V and J ends lost 5 bases and 5 bases respectively, with 22 bases between them. This CDR3 is CASSPAGSTGFNEQYF. The DNA for the CDR3 is TGTGCCAGCAGCCCCGCGGGGAGCACAGGTTTCAACGAGCAGTACTTC. Based on the CDR3 plus reference TRBV11-3 and TRBJ2-7, the full variable domain is EAGVVQSPRYKIIEKKQPVAFWCNPISGHNTLYWYLQNLGQGPELLIRYENEEAVDDSQLPKDRFSAERLKGVDSTLKIQPAELGDSAVYLCASSPAGSTGFNEQYFGPGTRLTVT.

The chain couples TRBV7-2 to TRBJ2-5; TRBD1 or TRBD2 may be the D gene (5 bases each). The CDR3 is 15 amino acids. Trimming removed 5 bases at V and 1 base at J, with 14 bases between. Germline V gene lookup returns CDR1 SGHTA and CDR2 FQGNSA. The CDR3 loop reads CASSVSWGPQETQYF. The CDR3 coding sequence is TGTGCCAGCAGCGTGTCTTGGGGACCCCAAGAGACCCAGTACTTC.

The chain employs TRBV12-3 or TRBV12-4 and TRBJ2-5; 8 nucleotides match TRBD2. The better agreement between TRBJ2-7 and the DNA end casts doubt on the J call. This CDR3 is 17 amino acids long. The CDR3 loop is CATTWGGGSGSSYEQYF. Written as DNA, the CDR3 is TGTGCCACCACCTGGGGGGGAGGGAGCGGGAGTAGTTACGAGCAGTACTTC.

V gene TRBV5-1 combines with J gene TRBJ2-1; TRBD1 might be the D (5 bases). V was clipped by 1 base and J by 5 bases, with 10 bases between them. CDR1 and CDR2 (germline): SGHRS, YFSETQ. The CDR3 is 14 residues long. The CDR3 region is CASSLMGPDNEQFF. CDR3 nucleotides: TGCGCCAGCAGCTTGATGGGGCCGGACAATGAGCAGTTCTTC.

The chain uses TRBV20-1 and TRBJ2-4; 10 nucleotides agree with TRBD2. The DNA end is a closer match to TRBJ2-5, so the J assignment may be wrong. CDR3 length: 14 amino acids. Germline V gene data show CDR1 as DFQATT and CDR2 as SNEGSKA (reference sequence). The CDR3 spells CSAPSGSLQETQYF. The CDR3 bases are TGCAGTGCTCCTAGCGGGAGCTTACAAGAGACCCAGTACTTC.

V is TRBV7-3 and J is TRBJ2-1; the match to TRBD2 covers 8 bases. Trimming at V came to 6 bases and at J to 0 bases, leaving 10 bases not matched to a gene. Germline V gene sequence: CDR1 SGHTA, CDR2 FQGTGA. This CDR3 comprises 17 residues. CDR3 amino acids: CASSSTSGLPSYNEQFF. The CDR3 DNA reads as TGTGCCAGCAGTTCCACTAGCGGCCTGCCCTCCTACAATGAGCAGTTCTTC.

V gene TRBV20-1 combines with J gene TRBJ1-3, with TRBD1 matching 7 bases. V lost 1 base and J lost 2; bases outside the gene matches: 2. The CDR3 has 14 amino acids. Germline V gene data show CDR1 as DFQATT and CDR2 as SNEGSKA (reference sequence). CDR3 protein: CSARAQGAGNTIYF. CDR3 DNA sequence: TGCAGTGCTAGAGCCCAGGGGGCTGGAAACACCATATATTTT.

The V and J genes are TRBV14 and TRBJ2-5; D possibly corresponds to TRBD2 (5 bases). The DNA matches TRBJ2-7 better at its end, which makes the J call doubtful. The V gene's germline CDR1 is SGHDN and CDR2 FVKESK. The length of the CDR3 is 14 residues. DNA of the CDR3: TGTGCCAGCAGCCCCCGTCCGGCGGGTTACGAGCAGTACTTC. Translation: CASSPRPAGYEQYF.

The V gene is TRBV20-1, the J gene TRBJ2-1; the D gene is possibly TRBD2 (6 bases). From germline, CDR1 is DFQATT and CDR2 SNEGSKA (reference sequence). V lost 6 bases and J lost 1, with 19 bases in between. The CDR3 totals 16 residues. DNA for the CDR3: TGCAGTGCAAGCTCGACGTGGGAGGTGTCCTACAATGAGCAGTTCTTC. It is translated as CSASSTWEVSYNEQFF.

The chain employs TRBV7-9 and TRBJ2-7, with 9 bases matching TRBD1. The CDR3 extends over 17 amino acids. The junction had 16 bases not matched to a gene; V was cut back by 6 bases and J by 4 bases. Per the germline V gene, CDR1 is SEHNR and CDR2 is FQNEAQ (reference sequence). In DNA, the CDR3 is TGTGCCAGCAGTCCGAGCCTCTCGACAGGGGGGTTGTACGAGCAGTACTTC. This sequence encodes CASSPSLSTGGLYEQYF.

This clonotype was picked up a small number of times. The chain combines TRBV19 with TRBJ2-7; perhaps D is TRBD1 or TRBD2 (6 bases each). CDR3 length equals 14 residues. In germline, CDR1 is LNHDA, CDR2 SQIVND (reference sequence). Trimming took 9 bases from V and 0 from J, leaving 15 bases between them. The CDR3 nucleotides are TGTGCCAGGGGGGGACACACGCTCTCCTACGAGCAGTACTTC. Amino acids: CARGGHTLSYEQYF.

V gene TRBV20-1 combines with J gene TRBJ1-3; 8 positions agree with TRBD1. There are 12 residues in the CDR3. V was clipped by 6 bases and J by 7 bases; unmatched bases: 5. Germline V lookup: CDR1 DFQATT, CDR2 SNEGSKA (reference sequence). The CDR3 DNA sequence: TGCAGTGCCGGGGACAGGAGGAACACCATATATTTT. Its protein is CSAGDRRNTIYF.

This clonotype came up a few times. This rearrangement joins TRBV5-1 to TRBJ1-1, with D tentatively TRBD1 (5 bases). Trimming stripped 4 bases from V and 1 base from J, with 11 bases between. CDR1 and CDR2 from the germline V gene are SGHRS and YFSETQ. The CDR3 totals 14 residues. The CDR3 here is CASSEIDRNTEAFF. The DNA of the CDR3 is TGCGCCAGCAGCGAGATCGACAGGAACACTGAAGCTTTCTTT.

The chain carries TRBV2 and TRBJ1-1, with D perhaps matching TRBD1 (6 bases). Trimming pared 4 bases from V and 2 bases from J, leaving 14 bases between. The CDR3 is 15 residues long. Germline CDR1 and CDR2: SNHLY and FYNNEI. The CDR3 loop is CASSAQGTANTEAFF. The CDR3 coding sequence is TGTGCCAGCAGTGCGCAGGGGACTGCAAACACTGAAGCTTTCTTT.

In its sample, this clonotype was seen a few times. The chain couples TRBV20-1 to TRBJ2-7, with 7 bases fitting TRBD2. With 1 base clipped from V and 1 base from J, the junction kept 10 bases outside the gene matches. There are 16 residues in the CDR3. Germline lookup yields CDR1 DFQATT and CDR2 SNEGSKA (reference sequence). The CDR3 DNA sequence: TGCAGTGCTAGAGCCGACCGGCGGGAGTATTCCTACGAGCAGTACTTC. Encoded protein: CSARADRREYSYEQYF.

This clonotype turned up a few times. One end of the junction is discordant with germline, which a read error may explain. The V call is TRBV9, the J call TRBJ1-2; D is unclear. The CDR3 is 14 residues long. The germline CDR1 and CDR2 sequences are SGDLS and YYNGEE. This CDR3 is CASSVAGANYDYTF. The CDR3 nucleotides read TGTGCCAGCAGCGTAGCCGGAGCTAACTATGACTACACCTTC.